The next 9 T cell receptor beta chains were all read from a single sample in a study of blood T cell repertoires in COVID-19. The data were produced by immunoSEQ multiplex PCR, yet TCRdb's version contains in-frame clones alone and is incomplete. The table shows about 230,000 clones, with approximately 84% occurring only once. The sequencing input was PBMCs or T cells enriched from blood (not recorded which). The receptors originated from a man aged 18 to 29 who had recovered from COVID-19.

The rearrangement uses TRBV5-5 and TRBJ2-7, with a weak D call TRBD1 (6 bases). Germline CDR1 reads SGHKS; CDR2 reads YYEKEE (reference sequence). CDR3 size: 14 residues. Deletions cut 5 bases from V and 0 bases from J, with 12 bases between. This CDR3 reads CASRSDSRSYEQYF. The CDR3 bases are TGTGCCAGCAGATCGGACAGCCGCTCCTACGAGCAGTACTTC.

This chain connects TRBV4-1 to TRBJ2-1, with 7 bases matching TRBD2. J gave up 10 bases and V 7 bases, and 16 bases lay outside the gene matches. CDR3 length: 15 amino acids. Germline CDR1 is MGHRA and CDR2 is YSYEKL. The CDR3, as DNA: TGCGCCAGCAAAGGTGGGAGGACCCCGGGGGGAGAGCAGTTCTTC. It is translated as CASKGGRTPGGEQFF.

The V call is TRBV7-9, the J call TRBJ1-3; D uncertain. With 5 bases removed from V and 0 bases from J, the gap between germline ends came to 8 bases. The CDR3 loop spans 14 amino acids. CDR1 is SEHNR, CDR2 FQNEAQ, per germline (reference sequence). The CDR3 bases are TGTGCCAGCAGCCTATATGGCTCTGGAAACACCATATATTTT. Protein sequence: CASSLYGSGNTIYF.

This clone was seen a single time. This chain connects TRBV12-3 or TRBV12-4 to TRBJ1-1; D is ambiguous. Trimming cost V 1 base and J 7 bases, with 10 bases left between them. The CDR3 is 13 residues long. The CDR3 sequence: CASSLDAQVEAFF. The CDR3 DNA reads TGTGCCAGCAGTTTAGATGCCCAGGTTGAAGCTTTCTTT.

The chain joins TRBV4-1 to TRBJ2-7; tentative D call: TRBD2 (6 bases). The V end lost 3 bases, the J end lost 6 bases, and 18 bases lay between the germline ends. The CDR3 is 15 residues long. Germline CDR1 is MGHRA and CDR2 is YSYEKL. The CDR3 loop is CASSQEGGANLEQYF. The CDR3 coding sequence is TGCGCCAGCAGCCAGGAAGGCGGGGCCAATCTCGAGCAGTACTTC.

This clone was observed once. The V call is TRBV11-2, the J call TRBJ2-1; no reliable D call. Germline CDR1 SGHAT, CDR2 FQNNGV. Trimming removed 1 base from V and 9 bases from J, with 10 bases in between. The CDR3 totals 13 residues. This CDR3 is CASSLVRGGEQFF. The CDR3 DNA reads TGTGCCAGCAGCTTAGTGAGAGGCGGTGAGCAGTTCTTC.

The V gene is TRBV29-1, the J gene TRBJ2-1, with 11 bases matching TRBD2. Per the germline V gene, CDR1 is SQVTM and CDR2 is ANQGSEA. The CDR3 has 19 residues. With V trimmed by 5 bases and J by 0 bases, 15 bases remained unmatched. CDR3 sequence: CSVRQGGSGRESSYNEQFF. The CDR3 nucleotides read TGCAGCGTTCGCCAAGGGGGTAGCGGGAGGGAGAGCTCCTACAATGAGCAGTTCTTC.

V and J are TRBV3-1 (or the pseudogene TRBV3-2) and TRBJ2-1; TRBD2 aligns across 8 bases. Germline lookup yields CDR1 LGHDT and CDR2 YNNKEL (reference sequence). The CDR3 is 14 residues long. The trim removed 4 bases at V and 9 bases at J, leaving 8 bases unmatched. CDR3 nucleotides: TGTGCCAGCAGCCCCCTCGGGGGGGCCCGTGAGCAGTTCTTC. It codes for CASSPLGGAREQFF.

This clone was seen a handful of times. The chain recombines TRBV12-5 with TRBJ1-1; no reliable D call. V was shortened by 1 base and J by 1 base, with 13 bases between the two germline ends. Germline V CDR1 and CDR2: LGHNT, FRNRAP. This CDR3 has 16 residues. The CDR3 coding sequence is TGTGCTAGTGGTTTGGCTCCCCGGGGAACGAACACTGAAGCTTTCTTT. Translating gives CASGLAPRGTNTEAFF.